The next 16 T cell receptor beta chains were all read from a single sample in a study of blood T cell repertoires in COVID-19. Assay: immunoSEQ multiplex PCR; the TCRdb copy retains only in-frame clones and omits some. Among hundreds of thousands of clones listed, around nine tenths were seen once. The sequencing input was PBMCs or T cells enriched from blood (not recorded which). The source of these receptors is a woman between 50 and 59 years old who had recovered from COVID-19.

In DNA form, the CDR3 reads TGCAGCGTTGGGGCCGGAGGTGGTGAGCAGTTCTTC. It yields the protein CSVGAGGGEQFF. This chain joins TRBV29-1 and TRBJ2-1; D is possibly TRBD2 (5 bases). The germline V and J ends were trimmed by 4 bases and 9 bases, with 13 bases remaining between them. Germline V gives CDR1 SQVTM, CDR2 ANQGSEA. The CDR3 runs 12 residues.

The chain combines TRBV9 with TRBJ1-5; no definite D call. Trimming left V 1 base short and J 6 bases short, with 14 bases between. There are 15 residues in the CDR3. CDR1 is SGDLS and CDR2 is YYNGEE in the germline V gene. CDR3 DNA sequence: TGTGCCAGCAGCGTAATAACCGTTCGGGGTCAGCCCCAGCATTTT. As protein: CASSVITVRGQPQHF.

This clone was seen a few times. V is TRBV18 and J is TRBJ2-1; a possible D gene is TRBD1 (6 bases). The germline V gene encodes CDR1 KGHSH and CDR2 LQKENI. The CDR3 extends over 15 amino acids. Deletions cut 5 bases from V and 7 bases from J, with 18 bases between. CDR3 DNA sequence: TGTGCCAGCTCAGTTCAGGCAGGGGAGTTGAATGAGCAGTTCTTC. Residues: CASSVQAGELNEQFF.

This clone was detected only once. V and J are TRBV6-5 and TRBJ1-5, with TRBD1 matching over 8 bases. This CDR3 region has 16 residues. With 4 bases clipped from V and 4 bases from J, the junction kept 9 bases outside the gene matches. CDR1 MNHEY and CDR2 SVGAGI come from the germline V gene. The DNA for the CDR3 is TGTGCCAGCAGTTCGCCCGGGACAGGAGCGAATCAGCCCCAGCATTTT. This translates into CASSSPGTGANQPQHF.

The chain recombines TRBV23-1 with TRBJ1-1, with a tentative D call TRBD1 (5 bases). TRBV23-1 is an ORF, with its function uncertain. This CDR3 region has 18 residues. The V end was cut by 5 bases, the J end by 0 bases, with 22 bases between. The CDR3 sequence: CASSYAWERGPMNTEAFF. The CDR3 DNA sequence: TGCGCCAGCAGTTACGCGTGGGAAAGGGGTCCCATGAACACTGAAGCTTTCTTT.

The V gene is TRBV30, the J gene TRBJ1-5; 7 nucleotides agree with TRBD1. The CDR3 covers 13 residues. V was clipped by 3 bases and J by 1 base; unmatched bases: 0. The germline CDR1 and CDR2 sequences are GTSNPN and SVGIG (reference sequence). The chain's CDR3 is CAWRQGSNQPQHF. In DNA, the CDR3 is TGTGCCTGGAGACAGGGGAGCAATCAGCCCCAGCATTTT.

This chain uses TRBV2 with TRBJ2-7; 8 bases align to TRBD2. Germline values: CDR1 SNHLY, CDR2 FYNNEI. The length of the CDR3 is 16 residues. Trimming removed 5 bases from V and 2 bases from J; junction bases left unmatched: 11. CDR3 sequence: CASSPPRGGRTYEQYF. The CDR3 nucleotides are TGTGCCAGCAGTCCACCTCGCGGGGGGAGGACCTACGAGCAGTACTTC.

The chain recombines TRBV19 with TRBJ1-1; no firm D call. This CDR3 is 14 amino acids long. Trimming pared 3 bases from V and 1 base from J, leaving 9 bases between. Germline CDR1 reads LNHDA; CDR2 reads SQIVND (reference sequence). CDR3 protein: CASSMAVWNTEAFF. Here the CDR3 DNA reads TGTGCCAGTAGTATGGCGGTGTGGAACACTGAAGCTTTCTTT. The variable domain in full, completed from reference TRBV19 and TRBJ1-1, reads DGGITQSPKYLFRKEGQNVTLSCEQNLNHDAMYWYRQDPGQGLRLIYYSQIVNDFQKGDIAEGYSVSREKKESFPLTVTSAQKNPTAFYLCASSMAVWNTEAFFGQGTRLTVV.

In its sample, this clone was seen once. Other DNA sequences in this sample translate to the same CDR3. V is TRBV12-3 or TRBV12-4 and J is TRBJ1-1; D perhaps matches TRBD1 (5 bases). The V gene lost 2 bases and the J gene lost 4 bases, with 5 bases spanning the gap. The CDR3 has 12 residues. The CDR3 loop is CASSLRGTEAFF. The DNA of the CDR3 is TGTGCCAGCAGTTTAAGGGGCACTGAAGCTTTCTTT.

The genes are TRBV2 and TRBJ1-5, with D hard to call. The CDR3 runs 13 residues. Germline V gene lookup returns CDR1 SNHLY and CDR2 FYNNEI. V dropped 2 bases and J dropped 2 bases, with 4 bases sitting between them. The CDR3 DNA follows: TGTGCCAGCAGTGAAAGCGGCAATCAGCCCCAGCATTTT. Its translation: CASSESGNQPQHF.

This clone was seen a few times. The chain carries TRBV5-6 and TRBJ1-6; the match to TRBD1 covers 10 bases. Trimming cost V 3 bases and J 4 bases; bases outside gene matches: 4. The CDR3 spans 16 residues. CDR1 and CDR2 (germline): SGHDT, YYEEEE. The CDR3 protein is CASSWDRGRYNSPLHF. The CDR3 nucleotides are TGTGCCAGCAGCTGGGACAGGGGTAGATATAATTCACCCCTCCACTTT.

The CDR3 region has the DNA TGTGCCAGCCGTCGGGGACAGGGTCTATACGAGCAGTACTTC. Translated: CASRRGQGLYEQYF. This chain links TRBV27 with TRBJ2-7; 9 bases are a match to TRBD1. Germline values: CDR1 MNHEY, CDR2 SMNVEV (reference sequence). The CDR3 runs 14 residues. Unmatched junction bases numbered 9, after V lost 8 bases and J lost 4 bases.

The chain has TRBV2 and TRBJ2-1; 8 bases match TRBD1. The junction had 8 bases not matched to a gene; V was cut back by 5 bases and J by 5 bases. The CDR3 runs to 15 residues. Germline V gene lookup returns CDR1 SNHLY and CDR2 FYNNEI. CDR3 sequence: CASSPWTGTDNEQFF. The CDR3 DNA reads as TGTGCCAGCAGTCCCTGGACAGGGACTGACAATGAGCAGTTCTTC.

The chain couples TRBV7-9 to TRBJ2-7, with 9 bases aligning to TRBD2. The V gene's germline CDR1 is SEHNR and CDR2 FQNEAQ (reference sequence). The ends lost 6 bases at V and 2 bases at J; junction bases unmatched: 5. This CDR3 contains 14 residues. As DNA, the CDR3 is TGTGCCAGCAGTGAAGCGGGGGGTACCTACGAGCAGTACTTC. This codes for CASSEAGGTYEQYF.

The chain links TRBV14 to TRBJ2-1; TRBD2 is a possible D gene (7 bases). Germline assignment: CDR1 SGHDN and CDR2 FVKESK. This CDR3 has 14 amino acids. V was pared by 4 bases and J by 7 bases, with 14 bases between. CDR3 sequence (DNA): TGTGCCAGCAGCCTGAGGGGGGGGCCGAATGAGCAGTTCTTC. Translated: CASSLRGGPNEQFF. The whole variable domain, remainder taken from reference TRBV14 and TRBJ2-1, is EAGVTQFPSHSVIEKGQTVTLRCDPISGHDNLYWYRRVMGKEIKFLLHFVKESKQDESGMPNNRFLAERTGGTYSTLKVQPAELEDSGVYFCASSLRGGPNEQFFGPGTRLTVL.

CDR3 nucleotide sequence: TGTGCCAGCAGCCAATCCCCGGGACACACAAACTATGGCTACACCTTC. This gives the protein CASSQSPGHTNYGYTF. This rearrangement joins TRBV7-6 to TRBJ1-2; D might be TRBD1 (6 bases). V lost 5 bases, J lost 2 bases, and 18 bases lay in between. The germline V gene encodes CDR1 SGHVS and CDR2 FNYEAQ. The CDR3 contains 16 residues.